This TCR beta chain derives from a study of CD8+CD57+ T cells in acquired aplastic anemia. In the study overall: The study obtained an average of around 3.1 ug of DNA from sorted CD4+ and CD8+ cells.

Of note for this clonotype: The antigen remains unidentified.

TCR beta VDJ and CDR3 profiling used genomic DNA as template. TCRdb independently ran MiXCR on the reads; one entry per CDR3 protein. The table lists over 150,000 distinct CDR3 sequences, 55% to 65% of them singletons. Whole-study findings and limits: Patient and control CD8+ Simpson's diversity was not significantly different.

Germline V CDR1 and CDR2: SGHDN, FVKESK. This CDR3 spans 14 amino acids. The J segment lost 5 bases and the V segment lost 6 bases, leaving 9 bases of the junction unmatched. CD8+CD57+ cell expansion, shown by flow cytometry, had occurred in the patients selected for sequencing. With no exception, the patients had severe acquired aplastic anemia. The study sampled blood from patients who had received no therapy. The chain couples TRBV14 to TRBJ2-5; the match to TRBD2 covers 7 bases. Specimen: sorted CD4+, CD8+, or CD8+CD57+ T cells (not recorded which) from PBMCs. The receptor was derived from a human donor with aplastic anemia. This chain's CDR3 is CASRISGSVETQYF. Here the CDR3 DNA reads TGTGCCAGCAGAATTAGCGGGTCAGTGGAGACCCAGTACTTC. The full variable domain, completed using reference TRBV14 and TRBJ2-5, is EAGVTQFPSHSVIEKGQTVTLRCDPISGHDNLYWYRRVMGKEIKFLLHFVKESKQDESGMPNNRFLAERTGGTYSTLKVQPAELEDSGVYFCASRISGSVETQYFGPGTRLLVL.